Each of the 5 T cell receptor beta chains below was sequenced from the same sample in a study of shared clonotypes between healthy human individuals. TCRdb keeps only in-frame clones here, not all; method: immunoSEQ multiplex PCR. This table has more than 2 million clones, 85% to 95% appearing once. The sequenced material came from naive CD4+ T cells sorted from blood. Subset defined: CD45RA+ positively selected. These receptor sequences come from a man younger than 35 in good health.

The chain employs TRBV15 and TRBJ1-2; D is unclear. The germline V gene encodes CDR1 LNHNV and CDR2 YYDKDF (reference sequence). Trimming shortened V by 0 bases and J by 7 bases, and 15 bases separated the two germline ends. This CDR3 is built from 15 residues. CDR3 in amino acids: CATSRDQPGIGGYTF. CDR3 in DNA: TGTGCCACCAGCAGAGATCAGCCCGGGATCGGTGGCTACACCTTC.

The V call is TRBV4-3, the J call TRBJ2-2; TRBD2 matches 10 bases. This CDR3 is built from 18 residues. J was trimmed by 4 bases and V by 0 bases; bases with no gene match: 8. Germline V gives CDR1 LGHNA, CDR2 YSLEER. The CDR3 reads CASSQEASGSPGTGELFF. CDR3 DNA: TGCGCCAGCAGCCAAGAGGCTAGCGGGAGTCCAGGCACCGGGGAGCTGTTTTTT.

This chain's CDR3 is CAWERDSYGYTF. CDR3 DNA sequence: TGTGCCTGGGAGCGGGACAGCTATGGCTACACCTTC. The chain employs TRBV30 and TRBJ1-2, with TRBD1 identical over 7 bases. V shed 5 bases and J 4 bases; nucleotides not matched to a gene: 4. The CDR3 is 12 amino acids. CDR1 and CDR2 from the germline V gene are GTSNPN and SVGIG (reference sequence).

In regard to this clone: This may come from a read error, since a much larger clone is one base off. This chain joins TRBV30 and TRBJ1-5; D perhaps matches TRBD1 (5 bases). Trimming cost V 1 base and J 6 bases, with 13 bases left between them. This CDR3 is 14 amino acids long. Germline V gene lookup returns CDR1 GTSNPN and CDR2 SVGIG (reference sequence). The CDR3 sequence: CAWSASRGGQPQHF. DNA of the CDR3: TGTGCCTGGAGTGCAAGTAGGGGCGGTCAGCCCCAGCATTTT.

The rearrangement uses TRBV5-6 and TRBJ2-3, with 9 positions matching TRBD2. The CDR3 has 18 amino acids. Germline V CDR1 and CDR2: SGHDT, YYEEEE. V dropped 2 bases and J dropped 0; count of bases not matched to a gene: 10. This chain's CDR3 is CASSFVAGGVPSTDTQYF. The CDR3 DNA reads TGTGCCAGCAGCTTCGTCGCGGGAGGGGTTCCTAGCACAGATACGCAGTATTTT.